These 10 T cell receptor beta chains share one sample of origin, sequenced in a study of shared clonotypes between healthy human individuals. Only in-frame clones appear in the TCRdb table, and some are missing; sequencing was by immunoSEQ multiplex PCR. The table lists roughly 1.5 million clones, approximately 98% of them singletons. Material: naive CD4+ T cells sorted from blood. Subset indicated: CD45RA+ positively selected. Source of these receptors: a man aged 25-45 years in good health.

V gene TRBV9 combines with J gene TRBJ2-1; the D gene is possibly TRBD2 (6 bases). CDR1 is SGDLS and CDR2 is YYNGEE in the germline V gene. The CDR3 consists of 19 residues. Trimming took off 5 bases at V and 1 base at J, with 25 bases between the two ends. The CDR3 reads CASSEDRGSGGVSYNEQFF. DNA of the CDR3: TGTGCCAGCAGTGAGGATAGGGGTTCCGGGGGAGTGTCCTACAATGAGCAGTTCTTC.

This sequence joins TRBV27 and TRBJ1-5; D unclear. V shed 2 bases and J shed 0 bases, with 8 bases lying between them. The CDR3 extends over 15 amino acids. Germline-derived CDR1 and CDR2 are MNHEY and SMNVEV (reference sequence). CDR3 nucleotide sequence: TGTGCCAGCAGTTTAGACTTTTATAGCAATCAGCCCCAGCATTTT. As protein: CASSLDFYSNQPQHF.

The chain recombines TRBV5-5 with TRBJ2-3, with D unclear. V lost 5 bases and J 0 bases, leaving 10 bases between the germline ends. Germline values: CDR1 SGHKS, CDR2 YYEKEE (reference sequence). There are 14 residues in the CDR3. The CDR3 loop is CASSGYLSTDTQYF. CDR3 in DNA: TGTGCCAGCAGTGGGTACCTTAGCACAGATACGCAGTATTTT.

The chain is built from TRBV7-9 and TRBJ2-7; the D gene is possibly TRBD1 (6 bases). This CDR3 region has 14 residues. Trimming stripped 5 bases from V and 4 bases from J, with 15 bases between. Per the germline V gene, CDR1 is SEHNR and CDR2 is FQNEAQ (reference sequence). The CDR3 nucleotides are TGTGCCAGCAGCCCGGGACACGTTAGTTACGAGCAGTACTTC. As protein: CASSPGHVSYEQYF. Full variable domain (outside the CDR3, taken from reference TRBV7-9 and TRBJ2-7): DTGVSQNPRHKITKRGQNVTFRCDPISEHNRLYWYRQTLGQGPEFLTYFQNEAQLEKSRLLSDRFSAERPKGSFSTLEIQRTEQGDSAMYLCASSPGHVSYEQYFGPGTRLTVT.

The gene calls are TRBV7-2 and TRBJ1-5; 9 nucleotides line up with TRBD1. CDR3 length equals 14 residues. Germline values: CDR1 SGHTA, CDR2 FQGNSA. The V gene end was trimmed by 4 bases and the J gene end by 5 bases; junction bases not matched to a gene: 3. CDR3 residues: CASSSGQGDQPQHF. CDR3 bases: TGTGCCAGCAGCTCGGGACAGGGAGATCAGCCCCAGCATTTT.

This clone was counted a single time. Other DNA sequences within the sample encode an identical CDR3. The V call is TRBV7-6, the J call TRBJ2-2; 7 bases align to TRBD2. The CDR3 length is 16 residues. CDR1 and CDR2 from the germline V gene are SGHVS and FNYEAQ. V was clipped by 1 base and J by 4 bases; unmatched bases: 6. As DNA, the CDR3 is TGTGCCAGCAGCTTAGGATCTAGCGGCTCCACCGGGGAGCTGTTTTTT. This codes for CASSLGSSGSTGELFF.

CDR3 DNA: TGTGCCAGCAGCTTAGTTAGGGCTGGGGCCAACGTCCTGACTTTC. Protein sequence: CASSLVRAGANVLTF. The chain has TRBV7-8 and TRBJ2-6; D is ambiguous. The CDR3 length is 15 residues. Germline CDR1 and CDR2: SGHVS and FQNEAQ. V shed 1 base and J shed 2 bases, with 6 bases lying between them. Combining the CDR3 with reference TRBV7-8 and TRBJ2-6 gives the whole variable domain GAGVSQSPRYKVAKRGQDVALRCDPISGHVSLFWYQQALGQGPEFLTYFQNEAQLDKSGLPSDRFFAERPEGSVSTLKIQRTQQEDSAVYLCASSLVRAGANVLTFGAGSRLTVL.

The J gene is TRBJ2-7, the V gene TRBV7-9; possibly TRBD1 for D (5 bases). Trimming removed 6 bases from V and 4 bases from J, with 16 bases in between. The CDR3 spans 14 residues. Germline loops: CDR1 SEHNR, CDR2 FQNEAQ (reference sequence). The CDR3 spells CASRAWGSYYEQYF. The DNA for the CDR3 is TGTGCCAGCAGGGCATGGGGCAGTTATTACGAGCAGTACTTC.

The rearrangement links TRBV10-3 to TRBJ2-3; tentatively, D is TRBD1 (5 bases). The V gene's germline CDR1 is ENHRY and CDR2 SYGVKD. V shed 5 bases and J shed 5 bases, with 11 bases lying between them. The CDR3 is 13 residues long. The CDR3 region has the DNA TGTGCCATCAGTAAAGATAGGGGAGATACGCAGTATTTT. It yields the protein CAISKDRGDTQYF.

The rearrangement links TRBV5-1 to TRBJ2-7; 7 bases line up with TRBD2. CDR1 is SGHRS, CDR2 YFSETQ, per germline. The CDR3 spans 14 residues. The V gene end was trimmed by 4 bases and the J gene end by 5 bases; junction bases not matched to a gene: 9. CDR3 bases: TGCGCCAGCAGCACCGGGACTACTCCTAACGAGCAGTACTTC. Protein product: CASSTGTTPNEQYF.